This record covers a single TCR beta chain. Its antigen is unknown. This sample is drawn from a study of blood T cells in healthy people across ages. Findings and limits, study-wide: With age, beta diversity per million T cells declined roughly linearly, significantly by 30 to 40.

The V and J ends lost 3 bases and 4 bases, in that order; junction bases with no gene match: 4. The germline V gene has CDR1 KGHDR and CDR2 SFDVKD. This CDR3 has 15 amino acids. Sample-barcoded 5' priming and a J-beta primer mix drove a second PCR of about 6 to 12 cycles. In TCRdb, the 5' RACE reads were re-called with MiXCR into one record per CDR3 protein. The table has roughly 1,500,000 distinct CDR3 sequences, approximately 40% seen once; the top ten hold under 8%. The clonotype comes from a woman aged 18-35 years in good health. The material sequenced was blood. The V call is TRBV24-1, the J call TRBJ2-3; 9 nucleotides agree with TRBD1. CDR3 DNA sequence: TGTGCCACCAGTGATCCCCGGACAGGGGCAGATACGCAGTATTTT. Translated: CATSDPRTGADTQYF.